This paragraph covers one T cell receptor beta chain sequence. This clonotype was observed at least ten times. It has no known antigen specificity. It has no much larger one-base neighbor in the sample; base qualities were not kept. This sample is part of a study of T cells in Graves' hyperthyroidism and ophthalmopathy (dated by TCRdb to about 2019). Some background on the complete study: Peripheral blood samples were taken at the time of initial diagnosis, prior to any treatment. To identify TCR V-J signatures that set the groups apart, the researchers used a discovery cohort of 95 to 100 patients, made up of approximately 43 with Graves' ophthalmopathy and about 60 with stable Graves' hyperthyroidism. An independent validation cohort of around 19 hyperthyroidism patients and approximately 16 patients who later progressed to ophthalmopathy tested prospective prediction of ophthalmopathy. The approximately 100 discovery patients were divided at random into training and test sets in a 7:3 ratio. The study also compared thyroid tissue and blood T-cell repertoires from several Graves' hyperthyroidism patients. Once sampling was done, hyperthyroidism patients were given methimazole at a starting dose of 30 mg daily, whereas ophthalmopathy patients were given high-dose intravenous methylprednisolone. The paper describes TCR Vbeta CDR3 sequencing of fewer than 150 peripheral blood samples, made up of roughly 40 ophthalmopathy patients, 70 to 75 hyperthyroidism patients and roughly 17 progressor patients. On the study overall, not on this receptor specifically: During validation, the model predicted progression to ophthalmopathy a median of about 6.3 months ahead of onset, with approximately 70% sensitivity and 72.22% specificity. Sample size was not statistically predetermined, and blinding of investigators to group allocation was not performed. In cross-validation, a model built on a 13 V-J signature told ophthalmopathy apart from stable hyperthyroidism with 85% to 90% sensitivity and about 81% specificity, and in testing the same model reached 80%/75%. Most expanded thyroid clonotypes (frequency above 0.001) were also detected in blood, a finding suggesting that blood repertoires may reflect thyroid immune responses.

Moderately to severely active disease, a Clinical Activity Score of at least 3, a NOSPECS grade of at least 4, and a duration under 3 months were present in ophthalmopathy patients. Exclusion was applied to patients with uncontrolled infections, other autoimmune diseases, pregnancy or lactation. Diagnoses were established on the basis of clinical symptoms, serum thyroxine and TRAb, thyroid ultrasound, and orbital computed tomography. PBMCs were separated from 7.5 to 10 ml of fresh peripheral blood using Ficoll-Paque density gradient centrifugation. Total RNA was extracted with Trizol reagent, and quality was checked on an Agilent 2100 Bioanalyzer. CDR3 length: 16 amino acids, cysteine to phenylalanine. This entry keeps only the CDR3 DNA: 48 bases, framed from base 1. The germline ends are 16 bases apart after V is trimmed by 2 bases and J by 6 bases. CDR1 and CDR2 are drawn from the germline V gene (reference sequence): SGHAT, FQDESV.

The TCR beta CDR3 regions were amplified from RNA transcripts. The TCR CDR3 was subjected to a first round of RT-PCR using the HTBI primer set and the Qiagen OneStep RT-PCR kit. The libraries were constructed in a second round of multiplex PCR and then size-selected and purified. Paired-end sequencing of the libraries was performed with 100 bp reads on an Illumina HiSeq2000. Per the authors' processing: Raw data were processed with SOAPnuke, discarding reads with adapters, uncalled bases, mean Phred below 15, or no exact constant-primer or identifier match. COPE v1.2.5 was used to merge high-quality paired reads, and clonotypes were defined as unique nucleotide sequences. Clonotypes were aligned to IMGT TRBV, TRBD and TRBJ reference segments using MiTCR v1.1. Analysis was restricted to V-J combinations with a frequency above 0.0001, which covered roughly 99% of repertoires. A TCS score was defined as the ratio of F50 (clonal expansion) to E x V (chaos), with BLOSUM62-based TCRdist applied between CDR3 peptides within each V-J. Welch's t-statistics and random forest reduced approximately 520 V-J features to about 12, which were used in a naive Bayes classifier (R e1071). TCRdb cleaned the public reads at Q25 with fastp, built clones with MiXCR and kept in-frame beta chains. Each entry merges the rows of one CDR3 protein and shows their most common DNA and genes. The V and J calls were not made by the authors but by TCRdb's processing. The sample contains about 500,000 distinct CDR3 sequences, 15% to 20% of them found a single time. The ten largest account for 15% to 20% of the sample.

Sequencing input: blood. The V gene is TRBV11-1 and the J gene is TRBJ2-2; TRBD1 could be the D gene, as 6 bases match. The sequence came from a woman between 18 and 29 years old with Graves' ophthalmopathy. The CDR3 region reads CASSLQGCCGPGELFF. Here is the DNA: TGTGCCAGCAGCTTACAGGGGTGTTGTGGACCCGGGGAGCTGTTTTTT.